This T cell receptor beta chain was observed in a study of regulatory T cells in long-lasting Graves disease. This CDR3 region has 12 residues. The V end was cut by 5 bases, the J end by 8 bases, with 9 bases between. Time point of the sample: newly diagnosed GD, antithyroid drugs for less than 3 months. Researchers made the TCR library from RNA that was extracted from PBMCs. With iRepertoire HTBI primers and Arm-PCR of CDR3 regions, TCR beta libraries were built. Each CDR3 protein is one row after TCRdb ran MiXCR on the multiplex PCR reads. The sample lists 200,000 to 250,000 distinct CDR3 sequences; about a sixth were seen once. This clonotype came up many times.

The receptor's source is a female donor with Graves disease. This material consisted of peripheral blood mononuclear cells (PBMCs), taken at new diagnosis, from a patient treated with antithyroid drugs. The chain is built from TRBV12-3 or TRBV12-4 and TRBJ1-4, with D unclear. CDR3 residues: CASSPYQEKLFF. In DNA form, the CDR3 reads TGTGCCAGCAGTCCGTACCAAGAAAAACTGTTTTTT.